This paragraph reports one TCR beta chain. The record originates from a study of blood T cell repertoires in COVID-19. Overall study: Samples came from the United States, Italy and Spain, spanning acute and convalescent COVID-19.

Profiled with immunoSEQ multiplex PCR; TCRdb holds only in-frame clones, not every one. The table records more than 250,000 clones, 85% to 90% of them present only once. CDR1 MNHEY and CDR2 SVGAGI come from the germline V gene. The CDR3 consists of 13 residues. With 4 bases removed from V and 2 bases from J, the gap between germline ends came to 6 bases. The V call is TRBV6-5, the J call TRBJ1-5; D is ambiguous. Material for sequencing was peripheral blood. This TCR was recovered from a man aged 18 to 30 with active or convalescent COVID-19. The CDR3 coding sequence is TGTGCCAGCAGTTTTTCGGGCAATCAGCCCCAGCATTTT. Protein sequence: CASSFSGNQPQHF.